These 31 T cell receptor beta chains share one sample of origin, sequenced in a study of graft-versus-host responses after intestinal transplantation. What these receptors recognize is not known. Sequenced by immunoSEQ multiplex PCR; TCRdb stores in-frame clones only, minus some. This table holds about 39,000 clones, roughly 93% found once. The specimen comprised unstimulated CD8+ T cells sorted from spleen or lymph node cells, sampled before transplant. The receptors were sampled from a human donor who was the organ donor for an intestinal transplant.

This sequence joins TRBV6-1 and TRBJ2-1; weak D call: TRBD2 (6 bases). The CDR3 runs 15 residues. CDR1 is MNHNS, CDR2 SASEGT, per germline. Trimming took 7 bases from V and 3 from J, leaving 16 bases between them. The CDR3 DNA sequence: TGTGCCAGCACCGTGGGGGGTCAAATCTACAATGAGCAGTTCTTC. The encoded protein is CASTVGGQIYNEQFF.

The chain is built from TRBV9 and TRBJ2-2, with D hard to call. The CDR3 is made up of 12 amino acids. V lost 0 bases to trimming and J lost 6 bases, with 3 bases between them. CDR1 and CDR2 from the germline V gene are SGDLS and YYNGEE. CDR3 coding DNA: TGTGCCAGCAGCGTAGAACCCGGGGAGCTGTTTTTT. Translating gives CASSVEPGELFF.

The chain is built from TRBV4-3 and TRBJ2-5; unclear D gene. Trimming stripped 2 bases from V and 1 base from J, with 11 bases between. Germline V gene lookup returns CDR1 LGHNA and CDR2 YSLEER. The CDR3 runs 15 residues. CDR3 sequence reads: CASSQTTHTQETQYF. Here the CDR3 DNA reads TGCGCCAGCAGCCAAACCACCCACACCCAAGAGACCCAGTACTTC.

Comments on this clone: Other DNA sequences in the same sample also yield this CDR3. The rearrangement uses TRBV27 and TRBJ1-5; D is undetermined. Germline CDR1 MNHEY, CDR2 SMNVEV (reference sequence). The CDR3 covers 13 residues. Trimming took off 0 bases at V and 3 bases at J, with 3 bases between the two ends. CDR3 DNA sequence: TGTGCCAGCAGTTTATCCCCCAATCAGCCCCAGCATTTT. Residues: CASSLSPNQPQHF.

This clone was seen only once. The chain uses TRBV4-2 and TRBJ2-5; possible D gene TRBD2, 5 bases. This CDR3 has 15 amino acids. With 1 base removed from V and 5 bases from J, the gap between germline ends came to 14 bases. Germline V gene lookup returns CDR1 LGHNA and CDR2 YNFKEQ. The CDR3 DNA follows: TGTGCCAGCAGCCAAGTTGTGGGAGTTGATGAGACCCAGTACTTC. This encodes CASSQVVGVDETQYF.

V is TRBV11-3 and J is TRBJ2-1, with D hard to call. Looked up from germline, CDR1 is SGHNT and CDR2 is YENEEA. The CDR3 is made up of 16 amino acids. V lost 5 bases and J lost 4, with 18 bases in between. DNA of the CDR3: TGTGCCAGCAGCACAACCCTAGATACCCGATACAATGAGCAGTTCTTC. Its translation: CASSTTLDTRYNEQFF.

The rearrangement links TRBV7-6 to TRBJ2-7; 10 bases are a match to TRBD1. The CDR3 has 14 residues. The V gene end was trimmed by 1 base and the J gene end by 5 bases; junction bases not matched to a gene: 2. Per the germline V gene, CDR1 is SGHVS and CDR2 is FNYEAQ. The CDR3 nucleotides read TGTGCCAGCAGCTTAGGGGACAGGGGAGACGAGCAGTACTTC. Translation: CASSLGDRGDEQYF.

This chain joins TRBV7-8 and TRBJ2-7, with D unresolved. CDR3 length: 18 amino acids. V shed 1 base and J shed 0 bases, with 19 bases lying between them. The V gene's germline CDR1 is SGHVS and CDR2 FQNEAQ. CDR3 in amino acids: CASSLVWSRRLPSYEQYF. In nucleotides, the CDR3 is TGTGCCAGCAGCTTAGTATGGTCGAGGCGACTCCCCTCCTACGAGCAGTACTTC.

The chain is built from TRBV4-1 and TRBJ2-7, with D possibly called TRBD1 or TRBD2 (7 bases each). The CDR3 has 14 amino acids. Between the trimmed V and J ends, which lost 3 bases and 2 bases, there was a span of 11 bases. The germline gives CDR1 MGHRA, CDR2 YSYEKL. The CDR3 sequence: CASSHSGGAYEQYF. As DNA, the CDR3 is TGCGCCAGCAGCCACTCAGGGGGGGCCTACGAGCAGTACTTC.

V gene TRBV5-6 combines with J gene TRBJ2-5; TRBD2 aligns across 8 bases. Germline-derived CDR1 and CDR2 are SGHDT and YYEEEE. The CDR3 has 14 amino acids. V lost 3 bases, J lost 4 bases, and 5 bases stayed unmatched. The CDR3: CASSSGLEGETQYF. The CDR3 nucleotides are TGTGCCAGCAGCTCGGGACTAGAGGGAGAGACCCAGTACTTC. Filled out from reference TRBV5-6 and TRBJ2-5, the complete variable domain reads DAGVTQSPTHLIKTRGQQVTLRCSPKSGHDTVSWYQQALGQGPQFIFQYYEEEERQRGNFPDRFSGHQFPNYSSELNVNALLLGDSALYLCASSSGLEGETQYFGPGTRLLVL.

The chain employs TRBV27 and TRBJ2-5; D assignment may be TRBD1 or TRBD2 (5 bases each). Germline assignment: CDR1 MNHEY and CDR2 SMNVEV (reference sequence). Trimming removed 7 bases at V and 5 bases at J, with 20 bases between. The CDR3 is 15 amino acids. As DNA, the CDR3 is TGTGCCAGCATCTCCAAGCCGGGACGCGGGGAGACCCAGTACTTC. Its protein product is CASISKPGRGETQYF.

This clone appeared a single time. V is TRBV29-1 and J is TRBJ1-1; D call uncertain. Trimming took 3 bases from V and 0 from J, leaving 11 bases between them. The CDR3 loop spans 14 amino acids. Per the germline V gene, CDR1 is SQVTM and CDR2 is ANQGSEA. In DNA form, the CDR3 reads TGCAGCGTTGACCGTGACCGGCTGAACACTGAAGCTTTCTTT. This codes for CSVDRDRLNTEAFF.

V is TRBV4-1 and J is TRBJ2-7; TRBD1 is a possible D gene (6 bases). CDR1 MGHRA and CDR2 YSYEKL come from the germline V gene. The germline V and J ends were trimmed by 1 base and 1 base, with 11 bases remaining between them. The CDR3 consists of 15 residues. CDR3 loop: CASSQAQQGSYEQYF. The CDR3 coding sequence is TGCGCCAGCAGCCAAGCTCAGCAGGGGTCCTACGAGCAGTACTTC.

V and J are TRBV15 and TRBJ1-1; no reliable D call. The CDR3 totals 16 residues. The V gene lost 0 bases and the J gene lost 3 bases, with 14 bases spanning the gap. CDR1 and CDR2 (germline): LNHNV, YYDKDF (reference sequence). CDR3: CATSRDLTGGDTEAFF. CDR3 in DNA: TGTGCCACCAGCAGAGATCTGACGGGTGGGGACACTGAAGCTTTCTTT.

The chain is built from TRBV14 and TRBJ2-2, with D possibly TRBD1 on 7 matching bases. Trimming pared 8 bases from V and 4 bases from J, leaving 17 bases between. CDR3 length equals 15 residues. In germline, CDR1 is SGHDN, CDR2 FVKESK. The CDR3 DNA sequence: TGTGCCAGCGCTACTAGCAGGGGGAGCACCGGGGAGCTGTTTTTT. Protein: CASATSRGSTGELFF. The full variable domain, its missing parts supplied by reference TRBV14 and TRBJ2-2, is EAGVTQFPSHSVIEKGQTVTLRCDPISGHDNLYWYRRVMGKEIKFLLHFVKESKQDESGMPNNRFLAERTGGTYSTLKVQPAELEDSGVYFCASATSRGSTGELFFGEGSRLTVL.

The chain has TRBV4-3 and TRBJ2-7, with 9 bases lining up with TRBD2. Germline trimming cut 4 bases from V and 1 base from J; bases unmatched to any gene: 5. There are 15 residues in the CDR3. Per germline, CDR1 LGHNA and CDR2 YSLEER. The CDR3 nucleotides read TGCGCCAGCAGCCCGCTAGCGGGAATTTCCTACGAGCAGTACTTC. As protein: CASSPLAGISYEQYF.

The chain carries TRBV19 and TRBJ2-1, with 11 nucleotides matching TRBD2. The germline CDR1 and CDR2 sequences are LNHDA and SQIVND (reference sequence). The V gene end was trimmed by 6 bases and the J gene end by 4 bases; junction bases not matched to a gene: 8. The CDR3 totals 16 residues. The CDR3 coding sequence is TGTGCCAGTAGCCCCGAGGGACTAGCGGAATACAATGAGCAGTTCTTC. Translation: CASSPEGLAEYNEQFF.

V is TRBV27 and J is TRBJ2-2; TRBD2 agrees at 7 bases. There are 15 residues in the CDR3. V gave up 3 bases and J gave up 1 base; unmatched junction bases: 2. From germline, CDR1 is MNHEY and CDR2 SMNVEV (reference sequence). The CDR3 here is CASSFTGGNTGELFF. The CDR3 DNA is TGTGCCAGCAGTTTTACGGGGGGGAACACCGGGGAGCTGTTTTTT.

The J gene is TRBJ1-2, the V gene TRBV7-6; possibly TRBD1 for D (5 bases). V was clipped by 7 bases and J by 6 bases, with 15 bases between them. The CDR3 runs to 13 residues. The germline CDR1 and CDR2 sequences are SGHVS and FNYEAQ. CDR3 DNA: TGTGCCAGCACCCCCGGGGGGGTAGATGGCTACACCTTC. This gives the protein CASTPGGVDGYTF.

The rearrangement uses TRBV25-1 and TRBJ2-1; the match to TRBD1 covers 9 bases. CDR1 and CDR2 (germline): MGHDK, SYGVNS. V trimming: 10 bases; J trimming: 3 bases; junction bases outside the gene matches: 7. This CDR3 has 14 residues. Here the CDR3 reads CATGTGRVYNEQFF. DNA for the CDR3: TGTGCCACCGGGACAGGGAGGGTCTACAATGAGCAGTTCTTC. Together with reference TRBV25-1 and TRBJ2-1, the CDR3 gives the full variable domain: EADIYQTPRYLVIGTGKKITLECSQTMGHDKMYWYQQDPGMELHLIHYSYGVNSTEKGDLSSESTVSRIRTEHFPLTLESARPSHTSQYLCATGTGRVYNEQFFGPGTRLTVL.

The chain has TRBV4-1 and TRBJ1-5; D is unclear. The V and J ends lost 0 bases and 1 base respectively, with 7 bases between them. CDR1 is MGHRA and CDR2 is YSYEKL in the germline V gene. The CDR3 totals 15 residues. The CDR3 spells CASSQDGRSNQPQHF. The CDR3 bases are TGCGCCAGCAGCCAAGACGGACGGAGCAATCAGCCCCAGCATTTT.

V gene TRBV29-1 combines with J gene TRBJ2-2; maybe TRBD2 (5 bases). V was trimmed by 8 bases and J by 0 bases, leaving 25 bases between them. This CDR3 is 18 amino acids long. The germline CDR1 and CDR2 sequences are SQVTM and ANQGSEA. CDR3 nucleotide sequence: TGCAGCTCTCCCCGGACTCATAGACTGCTTGCGAACACCGGGGAGCTGTTTTTT. Translating it yields CSSPRTHRLLANTGELFF.

This chain joins TRBV2 and TRBJ1-1; D perhaps matches TRBD1 (5 bases). Trimming left V 7 bases short and J 3 bases short, with 18 bases between. The CDR3 covers 15 residues. The V gene's germline CDR1 is SNHLY and CDR2 FYNNEI. The DNA for the CDR3 is TGTGCCAGCATCCTACACCCGACAGACTACACTGAAGCTTTCTTT. Translating it yields CASILHPTDYTEAFF.

On this clone: The same CDR3 also results from other DNA sequences found in this sample. The chain uses TRBV4-1 and TRBJ1-4; D call uncertain. CDR3 length equals 12 residues. Germline values: CDR1 MGHRA, CDR2 YSYEKL. The germline V and J ends were trimmed by 1 base and 7 bases, with 4 bases remaining between them. The CDR3, as DNA: TGCGCCAGCAGCCAAGGGGGTGAAAAACTGTTTTTT. Protein: CASSQGGEKLFF.

This rearrangement joins TRBV7-2 to TRBJ2-1; no reliable D call. V gave up 1 base and J gave up 5 bases, with 12 bases separating them. Germline lookup yields CDR1 SGHTA and CDR2 FQGNSA. This CDR3 contains 15 residues. In nucleotides, the CDR3 is TGTGCCAGCAGCTTAGGAGTAAACAGTCACAATGAGCAGTTCTTC. Translating it yields CASSLGVNSHNEQFF.

In its sample, this clone was seen once. The J gene is TRBJ2-7, the V gene TRBV7-9; 8 bases align to TRBD1. Germline trimming cut 6 bases from V and 3 bases from J; bases unmatched to any gene: 10. The V gene's germline CDR1 is SEHNR and CDR2 FQNEAQ (reference sequence). This CDR3 is 15 amino acids long. CDR3 sequence reads: CASSSPTGAYYEQYF. CDR3 nucleotides: TGTGCCAGCAGTTCGCCGACAGGGGCCTACTACGAGCAGTACTTC.

The chain couples TRBV28 to TRBJ2-1; D call uncertain. Per germline, CDR1 MDHEN and CDR2 SYDVKM. V gave up 10 bases and J gave up 0 bases, with 16 bases separating them. The CDR3 spans 15 residues. The CDR3 DNA is TGTGCCATCGGGCCCTTCATTAGCTCCTACAATGAGCAGTTCTTC. Translating it yields CAIGPFISSYNEQFF. Variable domain in full (rest from reference TRBV28 and TRBJ2-1): DVKVTQSSRYLVKRTGEKVFLECVQDMDHENMFWYRQDPGLGLRLIYFSYDVKMKEKGDIPEGYSVSREKKERFSLILESASTNQTSMYLCAIGPFISSYNEQFFGPGTRLTVL.

Only a few counts were recorded for this clone. Written as DNA, the CDR3 is TGTGCCATCAGTGGGCTGACAGAGTCCAACGTCCTGACTTTC. It is translated as CAISGLTESNVLTF. The chain has TRBV10-3 and TRBJ2-6, with D maybe TRBD1 (5 bases). The germline CDR1 and CDR2 sequences are ENHRY and SYGVKD. This CDR3 spans 14 amino acids. The V gene lost 4 bases and the J gene lost 8 bases, with 12 bases spanning the gap.

Notes on this clone: The junction differs from germline at one of its ends, possibly a read error. The chain's CDR3 is CASSRWQRLAGANVLAF. In DNA, the CDR3 is TGTGCCAGCAGCCGCTGGCAGAGGCTGGCTGGGGCCAACGTCCTGGCTTTC. The V gene is TRBV11-2, the J gene TRBJ2-6; D might be TRBD1 (5 bases). The length of the CDR3 is 17 residues. CDR1 SGHAT and CDR2 FQNNGV come from the germline V gene.

The rearrangement uses TRBV6-4 and TRBJ2-2, with unresolved D. With 4 bases removed from V and 5 bases from J, the gap between germline ends came to 8 bases. In germline, CDR1 is MRHNA, CDR2 SNTAGT. This CDR3 is 13 amino acids long. The CDR3 nucleotides are TGTGCCAGCAGTGCCATTTCGACCGGGGAGCTGTTTTTT. Protein sequence: CASSAISTGELFF.

The chain has TRBV27 and TRBJ1-5; perhaps TRBD1 as D (6 bases). Germline loops: CDR1 MNHEY, CDR2 SMNVEV (reference sequence). The CDR3 consists of 14 residues. V shed 8 bases and J shed 4 bases, with 15 bases lying between them. Here the CDR3 reads CASGITGWNQPQHF. The CDR3 region has the DNA TGTGCCAGCGGAATTACAGGGTGGAATCAGCCCCAGCATTTT.